This T cell receptor (beta chain) was obtained from a study of blood T cell repertoires in COVID-19. On the study more broadly: Samples of COVID-19 (acute and convalescent) were obtained from the United States, Italy and Spain. Sample material is recorded as cDNA or gDNA derived from T cells, B-cell-depleted T cells, or PBMCs.

Original data processing: By means of reference gene primer amplification, nucleated cell counts were estimated. This table comes from immunoSEQ multiplex PCR, and its TCRdb copy is limited to in-frame clones, with some not included. V and J calls and clone size are as listed in that table; D and trimming were resolved from the DNA. The sample records 150,000 to 160,000 clones, 80% to 90% being singletons. This CDR3 is built from 15 residues. From germline, CDR1 is SGHTA and CDR2 FQGNSA. V lost 5 bases to trimming and J lost 1 base; unmatched junction nucleotides: 4. The chain employs TRBV7-2 and TRBJ2-2; TRBD2 agrees at 7 bases. This TCR was sampled from a woman aged 45-60 years with acute or convalescent COVID-19. Sequenced: peripheral blood. The CDR3 loop is CASSLTSVNTGELFF. The CDR3 DNA is TGTGCCAGCAGCCTAACTAGCGTGAACACCGGGGAGCTGTTTTTT. The full variable domain, completed using reference TRBV7-2 and TRBJ2-2, is GAGVSQSPSNKVTEKGKDVELRCDPISGHTALYWYRQSLGQGLEFLIYFQGNSAPDKSGLPSDRFSAERTGGSVSTLTIQRTQQEDSAVYLCASSLTSVNTGELFFGEGSRLTVL.